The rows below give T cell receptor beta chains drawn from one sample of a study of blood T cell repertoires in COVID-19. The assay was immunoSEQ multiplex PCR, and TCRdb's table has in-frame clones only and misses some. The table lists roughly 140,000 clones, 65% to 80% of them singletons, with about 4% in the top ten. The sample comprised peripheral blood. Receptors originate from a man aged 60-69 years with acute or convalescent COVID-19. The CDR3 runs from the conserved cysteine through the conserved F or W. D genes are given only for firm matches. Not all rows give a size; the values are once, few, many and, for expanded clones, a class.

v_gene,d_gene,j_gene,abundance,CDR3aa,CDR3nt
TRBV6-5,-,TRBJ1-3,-,CASSYGQGSGNTIYF,TGTGCCAGCAGTTACGGGCAGGGCTCTGGAAACACCATATATTTT
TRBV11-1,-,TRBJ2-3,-,CASSLKRERTDTQYF,TGTGCCAGCAGCTTAAAACGCGAGCGCACAGATACGCAGTATTTT
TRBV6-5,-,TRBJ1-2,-,CASSYSGGITNYGYTF,TGTGCCAGCAGTTACTCGGGAGGGATCACTAACTATGGCTACACCTTC
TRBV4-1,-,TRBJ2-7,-,CASSQEAGLPYEQYF,TGCGCCAGCAGCCAAGAGGCAGGTCTACCCTACGAGCAGTACTTC
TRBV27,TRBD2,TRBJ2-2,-,CASSFGLAGDLNTGELFF,TGTGCCAGCAGTTTCGGACTAGCGGGAGACCTGAACACCGGGGAGCTGTTTTTT
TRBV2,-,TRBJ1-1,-,CASSLGGGHTEAFF,TGTGCCAGCAGCCTCGGGGGGGGGCACACTGAAGCTTTCTTT
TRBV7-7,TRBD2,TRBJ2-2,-,CASSPGLAGNTGELFF,TGTGCTAGCAGCCCGGGACTAGCGGGGAACACCGGGGAGCTGTTTTTT
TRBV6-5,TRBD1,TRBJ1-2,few,CASSYSPGTAYGYTF,TGTGCCAGCAGTTACTCCCCCGGGACAGCCTATGGCTACACCTTC
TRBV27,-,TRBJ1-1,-,CASSTTTGNTEAFF,TGTGCCAGCAGTACCACGACAGGGAACACTGAAGCTTTCTTT
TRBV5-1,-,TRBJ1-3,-,CASSPNGVGTIYF,TGCGCCAGCAGCCCGAACGGGGTAGGCACCATATATTTT
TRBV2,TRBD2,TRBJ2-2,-,CASRASGANTGELFF,TGTGCCAGCAGGGCTAGCGGAGCGAACACCGGGGAGCTGTTTTTT
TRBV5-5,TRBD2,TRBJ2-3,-,CASSSRTSGSGLPDTQYF,TGTGCCAGCAGCTCTCGGACTAGCGGGAGCGGATTGCCAGATACGCAGTATTTT
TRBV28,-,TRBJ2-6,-,CASGGASISGANVLTF,TGTGCCAGTGGTGGGGCCTCGATCTCTGGGGCCAACGTCCTGACTTTC
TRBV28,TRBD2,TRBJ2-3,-,CASSRTSGRAIDTQYF,TGTGCCAGCAGTAGGACTAGCGGGAGGGCCATAGATACGCAGTATTTT
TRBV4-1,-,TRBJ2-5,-,CASSQDRYETQYF,TGCGCCAGCAGCCAAGATCGCTACGAGACCCAGTACTTC
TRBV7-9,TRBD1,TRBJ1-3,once,CASSFGTGLSYF,TGTGCCAGCAGCTTTGGGACAGGGCTTTCATATTTT
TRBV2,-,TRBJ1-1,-,CARTGSLRGNTEAFF,TGTGCCAGGACTGGCAGCCTCAGGGGGAACACTGAAGCTTTCTTT
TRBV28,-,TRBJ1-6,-,CASSSLTGLGYSPLHF,TGTGCCAGCAGCTCGCTGACAGGTTTGGGTTATTCACCCCTCCACTTT
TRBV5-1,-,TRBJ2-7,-,CASSLARGQTFSYEQYF,TGCGCCAGCAGCTTGGCTCGTGGACAGACCTTTTCCTACGAGCAGTACTTC
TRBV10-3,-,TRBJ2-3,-,CAISESGVSTDTQYF,TGTGCCATCAGTGAGTCAGGGGTTAGCACAGATACGCAGTATTTT
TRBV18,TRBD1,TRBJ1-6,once,CASSPAAGGSYNSPLHF,TGTGCCAGCTCCCCAGCTGCAGGGGGCTCCTATAATTCACCCCTCCACTTT
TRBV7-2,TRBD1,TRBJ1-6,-,CASRNYGQGDNSPLHF,TGTGCCAGCAGAAATTATGGACAGGGTGATAATTCACCCCTCCACTTT
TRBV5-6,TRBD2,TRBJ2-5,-,CASSPRGGQLAGGRETQYF,TGTGCCAGCAGCCCCCGTGGTGGACAACTAGCGGGAGGCAGGGAGACCCAGTACTTC
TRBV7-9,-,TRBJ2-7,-,CASSQSHSSSYEQYF,TGTGCCAGCAGCCAAAGCCACAGTAGCTCCTACGAGCAGTACTTC
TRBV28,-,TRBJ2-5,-,CASSLGQGPETQYF,TGTGCCAGCAGTTTAGGCCAGGGTCCCGAGACCCAGTACTTC
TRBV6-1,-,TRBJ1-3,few,CASTLRVDSGNTIYF,TGTGCCAGCACCCTTCGGGTAGACTCTGGAAACACCATATATTTT
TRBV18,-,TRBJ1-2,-,CASSPRQESNPRLGYTF,TGTGCCAGCTCACCACGACAGGAATCGAACCCCCGATTGGGCTACACCTTC
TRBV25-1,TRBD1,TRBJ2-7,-,CASSGTGGEQYF,TGTGCCAGCAGCGGGACAGGGGGCGAGCAGTACTTC
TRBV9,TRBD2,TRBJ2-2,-,CASSVSAGVSTGELFF,TGTGCCAGCAGCGTCTCCGCGGGAGTCAGCACCGGGGAGCTGTTTTTT
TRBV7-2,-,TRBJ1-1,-,CASSLYPARGGTEAFF,TGTGCCAGCAGCTTATACCCGGCGCGGGGAGGCACTGAAGCTTTCTTT
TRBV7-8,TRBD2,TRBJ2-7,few,CASSSHSGNSYEQYF,TGTGCCAGCAGCTCTCATAGCGGGAACTCCTACGAGCAGTACTTC
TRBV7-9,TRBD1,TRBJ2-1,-,CASSLFEGRTGYNEQFF,TGTGCCAGCAGCTTATTCGAGGGCAGGACAGGTTACAATGAGCAGTTCTTC
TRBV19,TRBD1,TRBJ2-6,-,CASTRGQVTTGANVLTF,TGTGCCAGTACCCGAGGACAGGTAACGACTGGGGCCAACGTCCTGACTTTC
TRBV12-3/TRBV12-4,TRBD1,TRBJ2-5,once,CASRTGTQETQYF,TGTGCCAGCAGGACAGGGACACAAGAGACCCAGTACTTC
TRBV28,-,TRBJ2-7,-,CASKALGDYSYEQYF,TGTGCCAGCAAGGCTTTGGGCGATTACTCCTACGAGCAGTACTTC
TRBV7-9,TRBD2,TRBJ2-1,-,CASLSVRLAGNEQFF,TGTGCCAGCCTAAGCGTTCGGCTAGCGGGAAATGAGCAGTTCTTC
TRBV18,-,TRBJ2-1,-,CASSPDSYNEQFF,TGTGCCAGCTCACCCGACAGCTACAATGAGCAGTTCTTC
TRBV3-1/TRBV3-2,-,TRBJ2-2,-,CASSQVMGAGELFF,TGTGCCAGCAGCCAAGTTATGGGAGCCGGGGAGCTGTTTTTT
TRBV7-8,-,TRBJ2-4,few,CASSLASLAKNIQYF,TGTGCCAGCAGCTTAGCGTCACTAGCCAAAAACATTCAGTACTTC
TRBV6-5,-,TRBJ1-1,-,CASRSLRVTEAFF,TGTGCCAGCAGATCATTACGGGTCACTGAAGCTTTCTTT
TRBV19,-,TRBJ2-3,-,CASSIGTDTQYF,TGTGCCAGTAGTATCGGGACAGATACGCAGTATTTT
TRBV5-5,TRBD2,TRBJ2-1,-,CASSLSGGLAGDSVEQFF,TGTGCCAGCAGCCTTTCGGGGGGTCTAGCGGGAGATTCTGTTGAGCAGTTCTTC
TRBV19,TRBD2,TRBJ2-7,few,CASSMRGLAYEQYF,TGTGCCAGTAGTATGCGGGGACTAGCGTACGAGCAGTACTTC
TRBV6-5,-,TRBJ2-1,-,CASTGGGRRMNEQFF,TGTGCCAGCACCGGAGGGGGCCGCCGGATGAATGAGCAGTTCTTC
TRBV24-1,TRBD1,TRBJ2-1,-,CATSRSGGEQFF,TGTGCCACCAGTCGGTCAGGGGGTGAGCAGTTCTTC
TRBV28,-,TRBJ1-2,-,CASSPSGYPGDIYGYTF,TGTGCCAGCAGTCCATCAGGGTACCCTGGGGATATCTATGGCTACACCTTC
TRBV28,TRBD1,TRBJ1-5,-,CASRQGGSNQPQHF,TGTGCCAGCAGGCAGGGGGGTAGCAATCAGCCCCAGCATTTT
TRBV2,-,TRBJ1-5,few,CASSIRDTYQPQHF,TGTGCCAGCAGTATCCGGGACACATATCAGCCCCAGCATTTT
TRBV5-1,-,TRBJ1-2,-,CASSLGETYGYTF,TGCGCCAGCAGCTTGGGGGAGACCTATGGCTACACCTTC
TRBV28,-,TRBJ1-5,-,CASSLIGEVNQPQHF,TGTGCCAGCAGTTTAATCGGGGAGGTGAATCAGCCCCAGCATTTT
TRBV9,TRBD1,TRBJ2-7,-,CASSVSGGYEQYF,TGTGCCAGCAGCGTCTCAGGGGGCTACGAGCAGTACTTC
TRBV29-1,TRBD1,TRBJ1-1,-,CSAGNRGNTEAFF,TGCAGCGCAGGGAACAGGGGGAACACTGAAGCTTTCTTT
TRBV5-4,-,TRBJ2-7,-,CASSRDRYEQYF,TGTGCCAGCAGCCGAGACAGGTACGAGCAGTACTTC
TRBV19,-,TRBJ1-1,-,CASSISQTGNTEAFF,TGTGCCAGTAGTATATCCCAAACCGGGAACACTGAAGCTTTCTTT
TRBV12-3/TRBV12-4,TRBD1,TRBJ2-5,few,CASNNRGQTQYF,TGTGCCAGCAACAACAGGGGACAGACCCAGTACTTC
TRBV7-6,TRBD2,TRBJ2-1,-,CASSLRGGTSSYNEQFF,TGTGCCAGCAGCTTAAGGGGCGGGACTAGCAGCTACAATGAGCAGTTCTTC
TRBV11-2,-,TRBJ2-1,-,CASRSSEASENNEQFF,TGTGCCAGCAGATCCTCGGAGGCTAGCGAGAACAATGAGCAGTTCTTC
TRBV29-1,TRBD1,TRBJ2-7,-,CSARTGPSYEQYF,TGCAGCGCCAGGACAGGGCCCTCCTACGAGCAGTACTTC
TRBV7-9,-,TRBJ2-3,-,CASSPGQPGTDTQYF,TGTGCCAGCAGCCCCGGACAGCCGGGGACAGATACGCAGTATTTT